The 10 T cell receptor beta chains below were found in one sample sequenced in a study of OX40 agonist ivuxolimab in advanced cancers. Sequencing was performed with immunoSEQ multiplex PCR; in TCRdb, only in-frame clones are kept and a portion is missing. The sample lists approximately 88,000 clones, 70% to 90% occurring once. The material was CD4+ or CD8+ T cells sorted from blood, obtained in a trial of the OX40 agonist ivuxolimab. The receptors were sampled from an adult with an advanced solid tumor such as melanoma, head and neck, liver or kidney cancer.

The chain uses TRBV4-1 and TRBJ2-7; D unclear. Germline values: CDR1 MGHRA, CDR2 YSYEKL. The ends were cut back, 0 bases at V and 3 bases at J, with 12 bases in the middle. The CDR3 extends over 15 amino acids. In DNA form, the CDR3 reads TGCGCCAGCAGCCAAGATCTTGGTAGGATCTACGAGCAGTACTTC. It is translated as CASSQDLGRIYEQYF.

This chain links TRBV5-4 with TRBJ2-1; 11 nucleotides line up with TRBD2. Trimming took 2 bases from V and 6 from J; bases not matched to a gene: 10. Germline V gene lookup returns CDR1 SGHNT and CDR2 YYREEE (reference sequence). CDR3 size: 17 residues. The CDR3 sequence is CASSFGTSGTRGNEQFF. The CDR3 DNA follows: TGTGCCAGCAGCTTCGGGACTAGCGGAACGAGAGGCAATGAGCAGTTCTTC.

This clone was recorded a few times. The rearrangement joins TRBV30 to TRBJ1-4, with D perhaps TRBD1 (6 bases). Looked up from germline, CDR1 is GTSNPN and CDR2 is SVGIG (reference sequence). The V end was cut by 0 bases, the J end by 3 bases, with 14 bases between. This CDR3 spans 16 amino acids. This CDR3 is CAWSVQGSGSNEKLFF. The CDR3, as DNA: TGTGCCTGGAGTGTACAGGGTAGTGGATCTAATGAAAAACTGTTTTTT. Filled out from reference TRBV30 and TRBJ1-4, the complete variable domain reads SQTIHQWPATLVQPVGSPLSLECTVEGTSNPNLYWYRQAAGRGLQLLFYSVGIGQISSEVPQNLSASRPQDRQFILSSKKLLLSDSGFYLCAWSVQGSGSNEKLFFGSGTQLSVL.

In its sample, this clone was seen a few times. The sample carries other DNA sequences with the same CDR3. This chain connects TRBV30 to TRBJ2-5, with 8 bases aligning to TRBD2. The CDR3 is 14 residues long. The J segment lost 2 bases and the V segment lost 3 bases, leaving 5 bases of the junction unmatched. In germline, CDR1 is GTSNPN, CDR2 SVGIG (reference sequence). The CDR3 loop is CAWRPGGGQETQYF. DNA of the CDR3: TGTGCCTGGAGGCCCGGGGGGGGGCAAGAGACCCAGTACTTC. The full variable domain, completed using reference TRBV30 and TRBJ2-5, is SQTIHQWPATLVQPVGSPLSLECTVEGTSNPNLYWYRQAAGRGLQLLFYSVGIGQISSEVPQNLSASRPQDRQFILSSKKLLLSDSGFYLCAWRPGGGQETQYFGPGTRLLVL.

This clone was seen just once. The genes are TRBV5-4 and TRBJ2-1; possibly TRBD2 for D (6 bases). Germline V gene sequence: CDR1 SGHNT, CDR2 YYREEE (reference sequence). The CDR3 consists of 17 residues. Trimming shortened V by 0 bases and J by 7 bases, and 20 bases separated the two germline ends. The CDR3 bases are TGTGCCAGCAGCTTGGAGGGTTGGTCGGGGGATAGGAATGAGCAGTTCTTC. This codes for CASSLEGWSGDRNEQFF.

The chain links TRBV29-1 to TRBJ2-3, with unresolved D. This CDR3 spans 14 amino acids. From germline, CDR1 is SQVTM and CDR2 ANQGSEA. Trimming stripped 2 bases from V and 1 base from J, with 10 bases between. CDR3 bases: TGCAGCGTTGAACGCGTTGGCGGCACAGATACGCAGTATTTT. It encodes CSVERVGGTDTQYF.

The chain joins TRBV19 to TRBJ1-2; TRBD1 aligns across 10 bases. V trimming: 4 bases; J trimming: 8 bases; junction bases outside the gene matches: 7. The CDR3 has 14 residues. CDR1 is LNHDA and CDR2 is SQIVND in the germline V gene (reference sequence). This CDR3 is CASSTDRGLGGYTF. The CDR3 DNA is TGTGCCAGTAGTACCGACAGGGGGCTAGGGGGCTACACCTTC.

The table lists this clone with a count of one. This sample includes further DNA sequences coding for the same CDR3. The chain employs TRBV18 and TRBJ2-3; D is unclear. The V end was cut by 2 bases, the J end by 6 bases, with 3 bases between. From germline, CDR1 is KGHSH and CDR2 LQKENI. This CDR3 region has 11 residues. The CDR3 nucleotides read TGTGCCAGCTCACCAAGCGATACGCAGTATTTT. Residues: CASSPSDTQYF.

The table lists this clone with a few counts. The rearrangement joins TRBV6-5 to TRBJ2-7; TRBD1 might be the D (6 bases). The V gene's germline CDR1 is MNHEY and CDR2 SVGAGI. The CDR3 length is 14 residues. V was pared by 6 bases and J by 2 bases, with 14 bases between. CDR3 nucleotide sequence: TGTGCCAGCAGCCGGGACATCGGAACCTACGAGCAGTACTTC. It specifies CASSRDIGTYEQYF.

This chain links TRBV5-1 with TRBJ2-3; TRBD2 matches at 10 bases. The CDR3 is 16 residues long. V lost 4 bases to trimming and J lost 2 bases; unmatched junction nucleotides: 7. CDR1 SGHRS and CDR2 YFSETQ come from the germline V gene. The CDR3 DNA sequence: TGCGCCAGCAGCCCCAGGACTAGCGGAGTCACAGATACGCAGTATTTT. Its protein product is CASSPRTSGVTDTQYF.